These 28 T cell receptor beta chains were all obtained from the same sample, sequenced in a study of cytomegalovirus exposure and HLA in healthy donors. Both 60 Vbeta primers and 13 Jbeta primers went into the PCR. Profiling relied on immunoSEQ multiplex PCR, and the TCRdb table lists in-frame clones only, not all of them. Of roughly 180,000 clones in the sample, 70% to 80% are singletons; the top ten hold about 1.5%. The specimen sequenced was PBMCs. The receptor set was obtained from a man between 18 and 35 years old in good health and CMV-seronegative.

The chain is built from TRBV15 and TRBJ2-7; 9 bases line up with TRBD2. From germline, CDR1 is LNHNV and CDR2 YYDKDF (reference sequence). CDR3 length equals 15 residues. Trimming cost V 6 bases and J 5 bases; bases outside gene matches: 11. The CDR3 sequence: CATSSPNSGSDEQYF. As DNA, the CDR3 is TGTGCCACCAGTTCTCCAAATAGCGGGAGCGACGAGCAGTACTTC.

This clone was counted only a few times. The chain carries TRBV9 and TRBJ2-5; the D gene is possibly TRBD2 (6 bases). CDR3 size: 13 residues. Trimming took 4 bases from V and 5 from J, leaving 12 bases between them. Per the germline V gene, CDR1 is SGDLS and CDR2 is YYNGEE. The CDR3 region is CASSHGGGETQYF. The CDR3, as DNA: TGTGCCAGCAGCCATGGGGGAGGCGAGACCCAGTACTTC.

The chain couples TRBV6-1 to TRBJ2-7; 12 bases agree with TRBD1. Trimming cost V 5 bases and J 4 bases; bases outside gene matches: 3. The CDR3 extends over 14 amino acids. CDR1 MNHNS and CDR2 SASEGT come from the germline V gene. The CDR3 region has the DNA TGTGCCAGCAGTAGGGGACAGGGGGCGTACGAGCAGTACTTC. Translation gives CASSRGQGAYEQYF.

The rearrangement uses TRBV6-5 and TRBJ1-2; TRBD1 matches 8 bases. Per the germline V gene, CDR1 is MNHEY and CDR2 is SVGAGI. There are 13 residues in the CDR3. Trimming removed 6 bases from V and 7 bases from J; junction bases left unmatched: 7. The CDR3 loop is CASRLTGEGGYTF. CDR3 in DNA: TGTGCCAGCAGGCTGACAGGGGAAGGTGGCTACACCTTC.

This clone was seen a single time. CDR3: CASSVDEGGIQYF. The CDR3 DNA follows: TGTGCCAGCAGCGTAGATGAGGGCGGCATTCAGTACTTC. This chain uses TRBV9 with TRBJ2-4, with D tentatively TRBD2 (5 bases). The CDR3 has 13 amino acids. V was clipped by 0 bases and J by 9 bases, with 10 bases between them. CDR1 is SGDLS, CDR2 YYNGEE, per germline.

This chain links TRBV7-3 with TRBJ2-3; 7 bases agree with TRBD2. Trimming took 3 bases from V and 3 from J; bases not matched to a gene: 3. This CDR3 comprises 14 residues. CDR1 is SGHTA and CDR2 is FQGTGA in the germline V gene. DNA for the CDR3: TGTGCCAGCAGCTTTGGGGGAGGGACAGATACGCAGTATTTT. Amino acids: CASSFGGGTDTQYF.

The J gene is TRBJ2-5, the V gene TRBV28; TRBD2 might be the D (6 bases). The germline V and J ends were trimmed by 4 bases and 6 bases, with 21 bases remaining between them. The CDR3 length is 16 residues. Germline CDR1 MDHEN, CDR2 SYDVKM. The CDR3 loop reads CASSYQLAASRKTQYF. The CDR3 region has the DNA TGTGCCAGCAGTTACCAGTTAGCGGCATCACGGAAGACCCAGTACTTC.

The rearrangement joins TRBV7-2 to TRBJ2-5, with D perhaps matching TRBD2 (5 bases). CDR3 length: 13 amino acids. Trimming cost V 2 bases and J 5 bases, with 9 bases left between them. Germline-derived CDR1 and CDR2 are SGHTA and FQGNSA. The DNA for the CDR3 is TGTGCCAGCAGCTTACGACTACGGGAGACCCAGTACTTC. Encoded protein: CASSLRLRETQYF. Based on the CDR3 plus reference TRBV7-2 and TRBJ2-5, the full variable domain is GAGVSQSPSNKVTEKGKDVELRCDPISGHTALYWYRQSLGQGLEFLIYFQGNSAPDKSGLPSDRFSAERTGGSVSTLTIQRTQQEDSAVYLCASSLRLRETQYFGPGTRLLVL.

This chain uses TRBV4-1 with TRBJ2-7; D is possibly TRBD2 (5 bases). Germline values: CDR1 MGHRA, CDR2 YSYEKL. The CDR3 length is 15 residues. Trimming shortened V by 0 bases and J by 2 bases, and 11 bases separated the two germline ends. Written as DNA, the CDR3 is TGCGCCAGCAGCCAAGATGGAGGCAGTACCTACGAGCAGTACTTC. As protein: CASSQDGGSTYEQYF.

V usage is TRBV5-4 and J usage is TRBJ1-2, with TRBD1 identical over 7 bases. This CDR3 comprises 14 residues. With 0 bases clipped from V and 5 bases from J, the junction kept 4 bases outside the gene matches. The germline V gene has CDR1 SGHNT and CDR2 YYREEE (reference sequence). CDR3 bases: TGTGCCAGCAGCTTGGTACAGGGGAAGTATGGCTACACCTTC. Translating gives CASSLVQGKYGYTF.

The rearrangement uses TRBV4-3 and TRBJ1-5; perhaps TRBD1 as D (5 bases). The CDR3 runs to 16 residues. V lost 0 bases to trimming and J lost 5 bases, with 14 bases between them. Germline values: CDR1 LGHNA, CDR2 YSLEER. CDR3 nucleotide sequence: TGCGCCAGCAGCCAAGACTGGCAGGGTGGAGATCAGCCCCAGCATTTT. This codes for CASSQDWQGGDQPQHF.

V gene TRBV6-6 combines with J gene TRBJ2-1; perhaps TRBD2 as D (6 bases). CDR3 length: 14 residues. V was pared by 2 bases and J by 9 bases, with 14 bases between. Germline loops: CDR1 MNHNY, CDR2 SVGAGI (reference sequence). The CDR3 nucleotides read TGTGCCAGCAGTTACGGGGTGGGGGGTTTTGAGCAGTTCTTC. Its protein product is CASSYGVGGFEQFF.

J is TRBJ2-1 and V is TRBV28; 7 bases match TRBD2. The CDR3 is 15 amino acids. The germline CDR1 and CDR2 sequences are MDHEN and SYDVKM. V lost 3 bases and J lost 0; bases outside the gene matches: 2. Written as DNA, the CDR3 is TGTGCCAGCAGTTTTGGCGGGAGCTCCTACAATGAGCAGTTCTTC. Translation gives CASSFGGSSYNEQFF.

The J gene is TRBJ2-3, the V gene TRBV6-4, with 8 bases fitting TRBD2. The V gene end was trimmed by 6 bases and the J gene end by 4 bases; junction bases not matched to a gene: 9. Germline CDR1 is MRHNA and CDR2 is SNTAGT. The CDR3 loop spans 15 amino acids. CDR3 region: CASSKSGGGSDTQYF. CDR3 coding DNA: TGTGCCAGCAGCAAGTCTGGCGGGGGGTCAGATACGCAGTATTTT.

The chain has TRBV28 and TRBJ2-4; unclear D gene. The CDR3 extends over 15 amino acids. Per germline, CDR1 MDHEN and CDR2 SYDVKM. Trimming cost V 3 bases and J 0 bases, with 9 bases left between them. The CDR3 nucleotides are TGTGCCAGCAGTTTGGGCCCCCTAGCCAAAAACATTCAGTACTTC. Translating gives CASSLGPLAKNIQYF.

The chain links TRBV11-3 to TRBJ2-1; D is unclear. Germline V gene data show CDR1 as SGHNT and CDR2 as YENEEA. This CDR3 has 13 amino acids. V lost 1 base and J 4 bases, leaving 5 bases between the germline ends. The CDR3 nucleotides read TGTGCCAGCAGCTTAGCGGGTTACAATGAGCAGTTCTTC. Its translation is CASSLAGYNEQFF.

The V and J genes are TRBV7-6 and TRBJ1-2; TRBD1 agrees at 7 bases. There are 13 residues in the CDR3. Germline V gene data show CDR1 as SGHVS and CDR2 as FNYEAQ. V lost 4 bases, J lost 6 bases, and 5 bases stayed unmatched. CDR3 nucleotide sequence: TGTGCCAGCAGCTCCCCGCAGGGGGATGGCTACACCTTC. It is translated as CASSSPQGDGYTF.

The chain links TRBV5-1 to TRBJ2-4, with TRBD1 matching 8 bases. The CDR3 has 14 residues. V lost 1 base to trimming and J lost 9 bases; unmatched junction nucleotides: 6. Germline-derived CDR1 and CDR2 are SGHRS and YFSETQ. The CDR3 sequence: CASSLSRTGGIQYF. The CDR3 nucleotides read TGCGCCAGCAGCTTGTCTAGAACAGGGGGCATTCAGTACTTC.

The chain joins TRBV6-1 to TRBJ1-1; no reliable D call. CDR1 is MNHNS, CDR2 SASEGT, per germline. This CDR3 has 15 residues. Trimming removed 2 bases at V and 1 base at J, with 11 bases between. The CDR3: CASSEFHTQNTEAFF. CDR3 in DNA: TGTGCCAGCAGTGAATTTCACACCCAGAACACTGAAGCTTTCTTT.

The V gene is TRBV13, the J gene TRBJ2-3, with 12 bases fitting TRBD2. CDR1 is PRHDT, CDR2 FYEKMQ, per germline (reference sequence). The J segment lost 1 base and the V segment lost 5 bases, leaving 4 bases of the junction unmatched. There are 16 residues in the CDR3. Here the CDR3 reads CASSHRTSGGTDTQYF. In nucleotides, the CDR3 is TGTGCCAGCAGCCACAGGACTAGCGGGGGCACAGATACGCAGTATTTT. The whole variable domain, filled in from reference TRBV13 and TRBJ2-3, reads AAGVIQSPRHLIKEKRETATLKCYPIPRHDTVYWYQQGPGQDPQFLISFYEKMQSDKGSIPDRFSAQQFSDYHSELNMSSLELGDSALYFCASSHRTSGGTDTQYFGPGTRLTVL.

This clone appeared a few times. CDR3 residues: CASRGSGGIGDEQYF. The CDR3 nucleotides read TGTGCCAGCAGGGGGTCAGGGGGCATCGGTGACGAGCAGTACTTC. The J gene is TRBJ2-7, the V gene TRBV18; 8 bases match TRBD1. The CDR3 contains 15 residues. V shed 8 bases and J 5 bases; nucleotides not matched to a gene: 14. CDR1 and CDR2 from the germline V gene are KGHSH and LQKENI.

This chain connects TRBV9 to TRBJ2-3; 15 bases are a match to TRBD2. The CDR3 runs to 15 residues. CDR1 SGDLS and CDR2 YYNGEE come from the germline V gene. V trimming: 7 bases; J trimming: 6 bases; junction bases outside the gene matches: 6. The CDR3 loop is CASGWTSGGADTQYF. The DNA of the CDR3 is TGTGCCAGCGGATGGACTAGCGGGGGGGCGGATACGCAGTATTTT.

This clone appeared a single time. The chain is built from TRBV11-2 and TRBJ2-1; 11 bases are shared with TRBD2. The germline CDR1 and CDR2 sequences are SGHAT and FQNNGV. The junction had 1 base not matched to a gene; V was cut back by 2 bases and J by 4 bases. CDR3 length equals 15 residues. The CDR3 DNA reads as TGTGCCAGCAGCTTATTAGCGGGGGGGTACAATGAGCAGTTCTTC. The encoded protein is CASSLLAGGYNEQFF.

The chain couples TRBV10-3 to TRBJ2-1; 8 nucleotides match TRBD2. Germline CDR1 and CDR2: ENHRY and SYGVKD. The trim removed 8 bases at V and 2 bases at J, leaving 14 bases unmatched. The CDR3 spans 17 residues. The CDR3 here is CAIHLRGGGPTYNEQFF. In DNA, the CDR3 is TGTGCCATCCACTTGCGTGGCGGGGGGCCGACCTACAATGAGCAGTTCTTC.

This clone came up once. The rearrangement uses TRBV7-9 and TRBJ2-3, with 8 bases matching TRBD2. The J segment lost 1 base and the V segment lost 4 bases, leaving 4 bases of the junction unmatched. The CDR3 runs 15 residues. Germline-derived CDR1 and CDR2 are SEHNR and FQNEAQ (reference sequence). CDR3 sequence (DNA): TGTGCCAGCAGCTCCGAGACTAGCGGCACAGATACGCAGTATTTT. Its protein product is CASSSETSGTDTQYF.

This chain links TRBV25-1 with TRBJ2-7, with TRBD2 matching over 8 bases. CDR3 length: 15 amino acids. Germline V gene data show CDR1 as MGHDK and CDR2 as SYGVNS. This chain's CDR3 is CVSVGRGAAVDEQYF. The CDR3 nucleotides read TGTGTTTCTGTCGGGCGGGGGGCAGCAGTCGACGAGCAGTACTTC.

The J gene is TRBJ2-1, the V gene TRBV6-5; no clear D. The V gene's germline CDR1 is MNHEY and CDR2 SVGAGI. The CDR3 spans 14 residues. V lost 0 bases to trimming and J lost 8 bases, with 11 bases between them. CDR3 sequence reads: CASSYSAVAHEQFF. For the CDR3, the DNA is TGTGCCAGCAGTTACTCCGCGGTGGCCCATGAGCAGTTCTTC.

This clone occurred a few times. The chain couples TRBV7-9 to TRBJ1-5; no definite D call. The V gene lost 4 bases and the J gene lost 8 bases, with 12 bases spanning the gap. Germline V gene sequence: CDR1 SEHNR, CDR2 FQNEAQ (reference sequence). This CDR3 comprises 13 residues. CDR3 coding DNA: TGTGCCAGCAGCTCCCTCGACGGAGAGCCCCAGCATTTT. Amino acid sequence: CASSSLDGEPQHF.